The clone carrying this T cell receptor beta chain has a count of ten or more. This beta chain was picked up by a library intended for alpha chains and is off target, so its count carries little meaning. The data were taken from a study of spatial heterogeneity in lung cancer. Study information: Within raw reads, each unique TCR and UMI combination appeared on average more than ten times.

Time point in this sample: sample taken at primary tumor resection. Germline loops: CDR1 SQVTM, CDR2 ANQGSEA. V lost 2 bases and J lost 4, with 17 bases in between. The CDR3 consists of 15 residues. Individually, TCR cDNA molecules were each labelled with a unique molecular identifier. TCRdb analysed the 5' RACE reads with MiXCR anew, one entry per CDR3 protein. The sample records approximately 15,000 distinct CDR3 sequences, 3.6% being singletons. This TCR was recovered from a male donor with early-stage non-small cell lung cancer. The chain combines TRBV29-1 with TRBJ1-2, with D hard to call. The starting material was normal lung tissue next to the tumor, obtained at surgery. In DNA, the CDR3 is TGCAGCGTTGAATCAGACGCCGTCGGTGGCTATGGCTACACCTTC. Residues: CSVESDAVGGYGYTF.